A single sample is the source of the 26 T cell receptor beta chains below, sequenced in a study of blood T cell repertoires in COVID-19. Only in-frame clones appear in the TCRdb table, and some are missing; sequencing was by immunoSEQ multiplex PCR. The sample records roughly 250,000 clones, more than 85% being singletons. Sequenced sample: peripheral blood. Source of these receptors: a man aged 25 to 45 with acute or convalescent COVID-19.

V gene TRBV5-1 combines with J gene TRBJ1-5; tentative D call: TRBD1 (5 bases). The CDR3 covers 15 residues. CDR1 and CDR2 from the germline V gene are SGHRS and YFSETQ. V shed 1 base and J shed 3 bases, with 11 bases lying between them. CDR3 coding DNA: TGCGCCAGCAGCTTGACCGGGGGGGACAATCAGCCCCAGCATTTT. This encodes CASSLTGGDNQPQHF.

The rearrangement uses TRBV3-1 (or the pseudogene TRBV3-2) and TRBJ1-1; no clear D. Germline V CDR1 and CDR2: LGHDT, YNNKEL (reference sequence). Trimming took off 3 bases at V and 5 bases at J, with 10 bases between the two ends. CDR3 length: 13 amino acids. The CDR3 loop is CASSQVEGTEAFF. The CDR3 nucleotides read TGTGCCAGCAGCCAGGTGGAGGGAACTGAAGCTTTCTTT.

The chain combines TRBV27 with TRBJ2-1, with no clear D. The CDR3 contains 12 residues. Germline CDR1 is MNHEY and CDR2 is SMNVEV (reference sequence). The V end lost 3 bases, the J end lost 6 bases, and 6 bases lay between the germline ends. The CDR3 reads CASSLIGNEQFF. In DNA, the CDR3 is TGTGCCAGCAGTTTGATCGGCAATGAGCAGTTCTTC.

V is TRBV11-2 and J is TRBJ1-4, with D uncertain. CDR1 and CDR2 (germline): SGHAT, FQNNGV. This CDR3 is built from 14 residues. Trimming took off 2 bases at V and 0 bases at J, with 4 bases between the two ends. CDR3 sequence reads: CASSLTATNEKLFF. In nucleotides, the CDR3 is TGTGCCAGCAGCTTAACTGCAACTAATGAAAAACTGTTTTTT.

The rearrangement uses TRBV10-3 and TRBJ1-5, with TRBD1 identical over 10 bases. Trimming took 3 bases from V and 4 from J; bases not matched to a gene: 9. This CDR3 is built from 17 residues. Germline V gene sequence: CDR1 ENHRY, CDR2 SYGVKD. The CDR3 protein is CAISEWLPGQGNQPQHF. The CDR3 coding sequence is TGTGCCATCAGTGAATGGCTCCCGGGACAGGGGAATCAGCCCCAGCATTTT.

The CDR3 nucleotides read TGTGCCAGCAGCTTGACTCCCGGGACAGGGGAGCAGTTCTTC. Amino acids: CASSLTPGTGEQFF. The J gene is TRBJ2-1, the V gene TRBV7-8; 9 bases fit TRBD1. The CDR3 totals 14 residues. Unmatched junction bases numbered 7, after V lost 3 bases and J lost 10 bases. From germline, CDR1 is SGHVS and CDR2 FQNEAQ.

The chain has TRBV28 and TRBJ2-2; possibly TRBD2 for D (6 bases). Germline V gene data show CDR1 as MDHEN and CDR2 as SYDVKM. CDR3 length equals 15 residues. V was shortened by 4 bases and J by 4 bases, with 13 bases between the two germline ends. CDR3 loop: CASSSLDGGTGELFF. The CDR3 DNA is TGTGCCAGCAGTTCCCTCGACGGGGGCACCGGGGAGCTGTTTTTT.

This chain links TRBV5-1 with TRBJ2-7, with a tentative D call TRBD2 (6 bases). V dropped 3 bases and J dropped 5 bases, with 15 bases sitting between them. CDR3 size: 14 residues. In germline, CDR1 is SGHRS, CDR2 YFSETQ. DNA of the CDR3: TGCGCCAGCAGCTGGACTAATGGGCCTCACGAGCAGTACTTC. Translated, it gives CASSWTNGPHEQYF.

The chain joins TRBV5-5 to TRBJ2-2; D possibly corresponds to TRBD2 (5 bases). V was shortened by 5 bases and J by 1 base, with 12 bases between the two germline ends. CDR3 length: 15 amino acids. The germline gives CDR1 SGHKS, CDR2 YYEKEE (reference sequence). CDR3 bases: TGTGCCAGCAGAACAATAAGCGGGAACACCGGGGAGCTGTTTTTT. This sequence encodes CASRTISGNTGELFF.

The chain recombines TRBV19 with TRBJ1-2; maybe TRBD1 (5 bases). The CDR3 has 10 residues. V was clipped by 6 bases and J by 7 bases, with 6 bases between them. CDR1 is LNHDA and CDR2 is SQIVND in the germline V gene (reference sequence). The CDR3 bases are TGTGCCAGTAGCGGGGGTGGCTACACCTTC. It specifies CASSGGGYTF.

This chain uses TRBV30 with TRBJ1-5; TRBD1 matches at 7 bases. V dropped 3 bases and J dropped 11; count of bases not matched to a gene: 16. Germline V lookup: CDR1 GTSNPN, CDR2 SVGIG (reference sequence). CDR3 length: 15 residues. As DNA, the CDR3 is TGTGCCTGGAGCGCTAAGGGGGCTCCCGAGGGGGCCCAGCATTTT. It encodes CAWSAKGAPEGAQHF.

This chain joins TRBV7-3 and TRBJ2-1; the D gene is possibly TRBD2 (6 bases). Deletions cut 5 bases from V and 4 bases from J, with 15 bases between. The germline V gene encodes CDR1 SGHTA and CDR2 FQGTGA. This CDR3 has 15 amino acids. The CDR3 sequence: CASSPTMGGYNEQFF. DNA of the CDR3: TGTGCCAGCAGCCCTACAATGGGGGGTTACAATGAGCAGTTCTTC.

V usage is TRBV29-1 and J usage is TRBJ2-2; no clear D gene. Trimming stripped 8 bases from V and 2 bases from J, with 9 bases between. The germline V gene has CDR1 SQVTM and CDR2 ANQGSEA. CDR3 size: 12 residues. CDR3 DNA: TGCAGCTTCGTGGCTAACACCGGGGAGCTGTTTTTT. As protein: CSFVANTGELFF.

V is TRBV7-9 and J is TRBJ1-1; TRBD1 aligns across 7 bases. The CDR3 sequence is 15 residues long. The germline V gene has CDR1 SEHNR and CDR2 FQNEAQ (reference sequence). V lost 5 bases, J lost 6 bases, and 12 bases stayed unmatched. CDR3 protein: CASSQPGQVQAEAFF. In DNA, the CDR3 is TGTGCCAGCAGCCAACCAGGACAGGTACAGGCTGAAGCTTTCTTT.

The chain carries TRBV19 and TRBJ2-7, with D possibly being TRBD1 (6 bases). The CDR3 length is 15 residues. V lost 3 bases and J 1 base, leaving 13 bases between the germline ends. Germline-derived CDR1 and CDR2 are LNHDA and SQIVND (reference sequence). The CDR3, as DNA: TGTGCCAGTAGTATCTCCTCGCAGGGGTCCTACGAGCAGTACTTC. Translating gives CASSISSQGSYEQYF.

Only one count was recorded for this clone. This chain links TRBV20-1 with TRBJ2-2; D might be TRBD1 (5 bases). CDR3 length: 14 residues. Germline CDR1 is DFQATT and CDR2 is SNEGSKA (reference sequence). With 3 bases removed from V and 3 bases from J, the gap between germline ends came to 11 bases. CDR3 in DNA: TGCAGTGCTAGTAAGGGGCTTTACACCGGGGAGCTGTTTTTT. It yields the protein CSASKGLYTGELFF.

The chain joins TRBV27 to TRBJ2-4; D unresolved. Germline CDR1 MNHEY, CDR2 SMNVEV (reference sequence). V was shortened by 11 bases and J by 0 bases, with 5 bases between the two germline ends. This CDR3 has 11 amino acids. CDR3 sequence (DNA): TGTGCCCTACCAGCCAAAAACATTCAGTACTTC. Translating it yields CALPAKNIQYF.

In its sample, this clone was seen once. This same CDR3 is encoded by further DNA sequences in the sample. The rearrangement joins TRBV28 to TRBJ2-7, with 14 bases fitting TRBD2. CDR1 is MDHEN, CDR2 SYDVKM, per germline. The CDR3 is made up of 15 amino acids. With V trimmed by 5 bases and J by 4 bases, 4 bases remained unmatched. As DNA, the CDR3 is TGTGCCAGCAGTCCCGGGACTAGCGGGAGTTACGAGCAGTACTTC. Translation gives CASSPGTSGSYEQYF.

V and J are TRBV7-3 and TRBJ1-1; 7 bases match TRBD1. Germline CDR1 is SGHTA and CDR2 is FQGTGA. The CDR3 loop spans 15 amino acids. After removal of 2 bases from V and 2 bases from J, the junction contained 5 bases not matched to a gene. CDR3 protein: CASSLSGTANTEAFF. For the CDR3, the DNA is TGTGCCAGCAGCTTATCCGGGACAGCCAACACTGAAGCTTTCTTT.

CDR3 amino acids: CASHPGGNQPQHF. CDR3 DNA: TGTGCCAGCCACCCGGGGGGCAATCAGCCCCAGCATTTT. The V call is TRBV12-3 or TRBV12-4, the J call TRBJ1-5, with a possible D match to TRBD1 (5 bases). This CDR3 contains 13 residues. Trimming pared 8 bases from V and 2 bases from J, leaving 10 bases between.

The chain has TRBV10-3 and TRBJ2-7; the match to TRBD1 covers 9 bases. Germline V lookup: CDR1 ENHRY, CDR2 SYGVKD. This CDR3 has 19 amino acids. The junction had 19 bases not matched to a gene; V was cut back by 0 bases and J by 7 bases. In DNA form, the CDR3 reads TGTGCCATCAGTGAGTCGACAAACCCGGGACAGGGACGTCTTATAGAGCAGTACTTC. It yields the protein CAISESTNPGQGRLIEQYF.

Here the CDR3 reads CASSSGRELFF. In DNA form, the CDR3 reads TGTGCCAGCAGCAGCGGTAGGGAGCTGTTTTTT. The chain links TRBV9 to TRBJ2-2; possibly TRBD2 for D (5 bases). The V gene's germline CDR1 is SGDLS and CDR2 YYNGEE. The V and J ends lost 4 bases and 9 bases respectively, with 7 bases between them. The CDR3 is 11 residues long.

This clone was recorded once. The chain uses TRBV6-6 and TRBJ1-2; 7 nucleotides align to TRBD1. The CDR3 covers 13 residues. The germline V gene has CDR1 MNHNY and CDR2 SVGAGI (reference sequence). The V gene end was trimmed by 5 bases and the J gene end by 3 bases; junction bases not matched to a gene: 3. CDR3 bases: TGTGCCAGCAGTCACGACAGGGACTATGGCTACACCTTC. It yields the protein CASSHDRDYGYTF.

The V call is TRBV19, the J call TRBJ2-5; TRBD1 aligns across 7 bases. J was trimmed by 5 bases and V by 4 bases; bases with no gene match: 13. This CDR3 comprises 16 residues. Germline CDR1 reads LNHDA; CDR2 reads SQIVND (reference sequence). For the CDR3, the DNA is TGTGCCAGTAGTACCGGACCCAGGGGGTTAAGGGAGACCCAGTACTTC. This translates into CASSTGPRGLRETQYF.

The rearrangement joins TRBV5-1 to TRBJ2-2, with TRBD2 as a possible D gene (6 bases). This CDR3 is 15 amino acids long. Per germline, CDR1 SGHRS and CDR2 YFSETQ. The ends were cut back, 6 bases at V and 6 bases at J, with 18 bases in the middle. The CDR3 region is CASTPTGTYAGELFF. In DNA form, the CDR3 reads TGCGCCAGCACCCCTACCGGGACTTACGCCGGGGAGCTGTTTTTT. The full variable domain, with the rest looked up from reference TRBV5-1 and TRBJ2-2, is KAGVTQTPRYLIKTRGQQVTLSCSPISGHRSVSWYQQTPGQGLQFLFEYFSETQRNKGNFPGRFSGRQFSNSRSEMNVSTLELGDSALYLCASTPTGTYAGELFFGEGSRLTVL.

The chain links TRBV6-5 to TRBJ2-7; 11 bases are a match to TRBD1. The junction had 2 bases not matched to a gene; V was cut back by 0 bases and J by 4 bases. The germline CDR1 and CDR2 sequences are MNHEY and SVGAGI. CDR3 size: 15 residues. CDR3 DNA: TGTGCCAGCAGTTACTCCCGGGACAGGGGGTACGAGCAGTACTTC. Translated: CASSYSRDRGYEQYF.